This TCR beta chain comes out of a study of T cells after yellow fever vaccination. The TCR cDNA carried a universal primer site and UMIs from 5'RACE template switching. TCRdb independently ran MiXCR on the 5' RACE reads; one entry per CDR3 protein. The sample lists fewer than 35,000 distinct CDR3 sequences, roughly a tenth occurring once. V was pared by 4 bases and J by 4 bases, with 9 bases of the junction left unmatched. The CDR3 loop spans 16 amino acids. Germline V lookup: CDR1 MNHEY, CDR2 SVGEGT. Study-wide results and caveats: A large majority of primary-vaccination clones showed up again after the booster (approximately 95% CD4, about 90% CD8). Nearly all vaccine-responding clonotypes were undetectable in sorted memory subsets on day 0.

In its sample, this clonotype was seen many times. The chain has TRBV6-2 or TRBV6-3 and TRBJ2-2; 7 positions agree with TRBD1. The origin of this receptor is a young man who received the YFV17D yellow fever vaccine. The sequences come from PBMCs, either bulk or a sorted T-cell subset (CD4+, CD8+, memory, or dextramer-sorted; not recorded which), collected less than 16 days after the first yellow fever vaccination. The CDR3 sequence: CASSFKVGTATGELFF. The CDR3 region has the DNA TGTGCCAGCAGTTTCAAAGTCGGGACAGCCACCGGGGAGCTGTTTTTT.